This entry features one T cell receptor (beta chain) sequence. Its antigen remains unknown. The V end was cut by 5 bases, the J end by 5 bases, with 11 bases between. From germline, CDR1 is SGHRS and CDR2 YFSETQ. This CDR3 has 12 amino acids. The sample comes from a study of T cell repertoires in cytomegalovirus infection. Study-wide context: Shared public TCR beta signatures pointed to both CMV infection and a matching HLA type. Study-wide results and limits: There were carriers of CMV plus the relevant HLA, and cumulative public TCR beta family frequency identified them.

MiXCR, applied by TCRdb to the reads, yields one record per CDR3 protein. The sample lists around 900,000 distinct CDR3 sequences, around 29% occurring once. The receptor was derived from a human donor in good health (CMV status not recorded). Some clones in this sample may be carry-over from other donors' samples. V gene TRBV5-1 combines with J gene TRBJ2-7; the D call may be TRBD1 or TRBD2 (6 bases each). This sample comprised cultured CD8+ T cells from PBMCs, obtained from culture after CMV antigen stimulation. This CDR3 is CASSQEGDEQYF. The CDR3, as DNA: TGCGCCAGCAGTCAGGAGGGGGACGAGCAGTACTTC.